This T cell receptor beta chain appears in the sequencing data of a study of response to subunit inactivated influenza vaccine. Study-wide results and limits: It was suggested by the authors that few new T cells are recruited by each seasonal influenza vaccination.

The CDR3 spans 13 residues. V lost 7 bases and J 7 bases, leaving 16 bases between the germline ends. This clonotype was observed a handful of times. Its antigen is unidentified. TCRdb fed the RT-PCR reads into MiXCR, producing one record per CDR3 protein. The sample lists 600,000 to 700,000 distinct CDR3 sequences; around 15% were seen once. This chain joins TRBV12-3 or TRBV12-4 and TRBJ1-1; D possibly corresponds to TRBD1 (5 bases). Sample: PBMCs from blood, taken about 14 days before vaccination. This TCR was recovered from a man aged 45-60 years who received an inactivated influenza vaccine. Here the CDR3 reads CASTSGGTIEAFF. DNA for the CDR3: TGTGCCAGCACCTCGGGGGGAACAATTGAAGCTTTCTTT.